The clone carrying this T cell receptor (beta chain) was counted ten times or more. Antigen specificity is unknown. The sample is drawn from a study of T cells in Graves' hyperthyroidism and ophthalmopathy. Study-wide points: Most thyroid-expanded clonotypes above 0.001 were also found in blood. Ophthalmopathy was distinguished from stable hyperthyroidism by 13 V-J signatures.

Investigators excluded patients with uncontrolled infection, other autoimmune disease, pregnancy or lactation. Thyroid ultrasound and orbital computed tomography, with clinical symptoms and serum thyroxine and TRAb, informed diagnoses. Amplification of TCR beta CDR3 regions was performed using RNA transcripts as template. HTBI primers were employed in a first-round RT-PCR of the TCR CDR3. One entry per CDR3 protein, called by TCRdb with MiXCR from the multiplex PCR reads. Among roughly 500,000 distinct CDR3 sequences listed, over 35% were seen once. The specimen was peripheral blood or thyroid tissue (not recorded which). The source is an adult woman with Graves' disease, either hyperthyroidism or ophthalmopathy (not recorded which).

The CDR3 nucleotides read TGCAGTGCTAGAGATCGGTCGGGCAGCCCTAAACTGTTTTTT. This encodes CSARDRSGSPKLFF. V and J are TRBV20-1 and TRBJ1-4; D is unresolved. The germline V and J ends were trimmed by 0 bases and 11 bases, with 16 bases remaining between them. In germline, CDR1 is DFQATT, CDR2 SNEGSKA (reference sequence). This CDR3 comprises 14 residues.